A single sample is the source of the 31 T cell receptor beta chains below, sequenced in a study of T cell changes during pregnancy in multiple sclerosis. Data came from immunoSEQ multiplex PCR; TCRdb stores just in-frame clones and leaves some out. The sample has fewer than 80,000 clones; 91% are singletons. The specimen was CD4+ T cells from peripheral blood mononuclear cells, collected in the third trimester of pregnancy. All receptors come from a female donor in good health, enrolled as a control in a pregnancy study.

J is TRBJ2-7 and V is TRBV6-5; 14 bases map to TRBD2. This CDR3 has 15 amino acids. Germline CDR1 MNHEY, CDR2 SVGAGI. With 5 bases clipped from V and 3 bases from J, the junction kept 3 bases outside the gene matches. The CDR3 loop reads CASSKTSGGVYEQYF. The CDR3 nucleotides are TGTGCCAGCAGTAAGACTAGCGGGGGGGTCTACGAGCAGTACTTC.

V is TRBV10-3 and J is TRBJ1-1, with a possible D match to TRBD1 (5 bases). With 9 bases removed from V and 1 base from J, the gap between germline ends came to 12 bases. The CDR3 contains 13 residues. Per germline, CDR1 ENHRY and CDR2 SYGVKD. The CDR3 loop reads CAILGGTNTEAFF. The CDR3 nucleotides read TGTGCCATATTGGGGGGTACGAACACTGAAGCTTTCTTT.

CDR3 in DNA: TGTGCCATCAGTGAGTCTGGCGGGGGGAGGACAGATACGCAGTATTTT. The encoded protein is CAISESGGGRTDTQYF. The V and J genes are TRBV10-3 and TRBJ2-3; 8 bases fit TRBD2. The ends lost 0 bases at V and 3 bases at J; junction bases unmatched: 5. CDR1 and CDR2 (germline): ENHRY, SYGVKD. The CDR3 consists of 16 residues.

The V gene is TRBV18, the J gene TRBJ2-6; no definite D call. Trimming left V 2 bases short and J 4 bases short, with 15 bases between. Germline V gives CDR1 KGHSH, CDR2 LQKENI. This CDR3 region has 17 residues. CDR3 sequence: CASSPSHPGSGANVLTF. CDR3 DNA: TGTGCCAGCTCACCATCCCATCCAGGTTCAGGGGCCAACGTCCTGACTTTC. The full variable domain, its missing parts supplied by reference TRBV18 and TRBJ2-6, is NAGVMQNPRHLVRRRGQEARLRCSPMKGHSHVYWYRQLPEEGLKFMVYLQKENIIDESGMPKERFSAEFPKEGPSILRIQQVVRGDSAAYFCASSPSHPGSGANVLTFGAGSRLTVL.

The chain links TRBV19 to TRBJ1-3; TRBD1 matches at 9 bases. V trimming: 3 bases; J trimming: 1 base; junction bases outside the gene matches: 7. The CDR3 has 17 residues. Looked up from germline, CDR1 is LNHDA and CDR2 is SQIVND (reference sequence). The CDR3 nucleotides are TGTGCCAGTAGTATGAGCGGGACAGGGATGTCTGGAAACACCATATATTTT. Translation gives CASSMSGTGMSGNTIYF.

The rearrangement links TRBV4-1 to TRBJ2-7; 10 positions agree with TRBD1. In germline, CDR1 is MGHRA, CDR2 YSYEKL. The CDR3 spans 15 residues. Unmatched junction bases numbered 9, after V lost 3 bases and J lost 7 bases. Here the CDR3 reads CASSHTGTGAGEQYF. The CDR3 DNA sequence: TGCGCCAGCAGCCATACCGGGACAGGGGCGGGGGAGCAGTACTTC.

The chain uses TRBV6-5 and TRBJ2-5; 7 positions agree with TRBD1. The germline V gene encodes CDR1 MNHEY and CDR2 SVGAGI. The CDR3 has 14 amino acids. V trimming: 6 bases; J trimming: 4 bases; junction bases outside the gene matches: 8. CDR3 in amino acids: CASRREGGAETQYF. The CDR3 DNA is TGTGCCAGCAGAAGAGAAGGGGGCGCAGAGACCCAGTACTTC.

The chain links TRBV4-3 to TRBJ2-3; a weak D match, TRBD1 (5 bases). The CDR3 has 15 amino acids. The V gene's germline CDR1 is LGHNA and CDR2 YSLEER. The germline V and J ends were trimmed by 2 bases and 4 bases, with 13 bases remaining between them. The CDR3 DNA follows: TGCGCCAGCAGCCAAATAGGGGATGGGGCAGATACGCAGTATTTT. Its translation: CASSQIGDGADTQYF.

This chain uses TRBV9 with TRBJ2-3; D may be TRBD2 (6 bases). V lost 3 bases and J 3 bases, leaving 17 bases between the germline ends. The CDR3 is 16 residues long. Looked up from germline, CDR1 is SGDLS and CDR2 is YYNGEE. CDR3 protein: CASSDRGTLSTDTQYF. CDR3 sequence (DNA): TGTGCCAGCAGCGATAGAGGGACTCTTTCGACAGATACGCAGTATTTT.

CDR3 DNA: TGTGCCAGCAGCACGCGGGGCAGATCCTCCTCTGGGGCCAACGTCCTGACTTTC. This encodes CASSTRGRSSSGANVLTF. V is TRBV5-6 and J is TRBJ2-6, with D possibly being TRBD2 (6 bases). V was trimmed by 4 bases and J by 0 bases, leaving 17 bases between them. The length of the CDR3 is 18 residues. CDR1 is SGHDT and CDR2 is YYEEEE in the germline V gene. Full variable domain (missing parts from reference TRBV5-6 and TRBJ2-6): DAGVTQSPTHLIKTRGQQVTLRCSPKSGHDTVSWYQQALGQGPQFIFQYYEEEERQRGNFPDRFSGHQFPNYSSELNVNALLLGDSALYLCASSTRGRSSSGANVLTFGAGSRLTVL.

The V gene is TRBV6-6, the J gene TRBJ2-1; maybe TRBD1 (6 bases). The CDR3 extends over 14 amino acids. V was shortened by 7 bases and J by 3 bases, with 13 bases between the two germline ends. Germline loops: CDR1 MNHNY, CDR2 SVGAGI (reference sequence). CDR3 nucleotides: TGTGCCAGCAACAGGGACGGGGACTACAATGAGCAGTTCTTC. Translating gives CASNRDGDYNEQFF.

The rearrangement links TRBV6-5 to TRBJ2-7; 7 bases fit TRBD1. Trimming removed 8 bases from V and 4 bases from J; junction bases left unmatched: 8. The germline gives CDR1 MNHEY, CDR2 SVGAGI. There are 13 residues in the CDR3. In nucleotides, the CDR3 is TGTGCCAGCTGGGGGACAGCCCGATACGAGCAGTACTTC. As protein: CASWGTARYEQYF.

As for this clone: Other DNA variants within this sample encode the same CDR3. The chain couples TRBV9 to TRBJ1-3; D is unresolved. V was cut by 8 bases and J by 2 bases, with 5 bases left in between. The germline V gene has CDR1 SGDLS and CDR2 YYNGEE. The CDR3 length is 11 residues. The CDR3 nucleotides read TGTGCCAGTACAGCTGGAAACACCATATATTTT. This encodes CASTAGNTIYF.

V usage is TRBV9 and J usage is TRBJ2-7; 10 bases match TRBD1. Germline assignment: CDR1 SGDLS and CDR2 YYNGEE. The CDR3 length is 15 residues. The V gene end was trimmed by 3 bases and the J gene end by 3 bases; junction bases not matched to a gene: 6. The CDR3 bases are TGTGCCAGCAGCGGTGGGACAGGGGCCATCTACGAGCAGTACTTC. As protein: CASSGGTGAIYEQYF.

The V and J genes are TRBV11-3 and TRBJ2-7, with 9 bases lining up with TRBD1. Per germline, CDR1 SGHNT and CDR2 YENEEA. V shed 0 bases and J 5 bases; nucleotides not matched to a gene: 2. This CDR3 contains 14 residues. CDR3 DNA sequence: TGTGCCAGCAGCTTAGAAAGGGACAGGGACGAGCAGTACTTC. It codes for CASSLERDRDEQYF. Variable domain in full (rest from reference TRBV11-3 and TRBJ2-7): EAGVVQSPRYKIIEKKQPVAFWCNPISGHNTLYWYLQNLGQGPELLIRYENEEAVDDSQLPKDRFSAERLKGVDSTLKIQPAELGDSAVYLCASSLERDRDEQYFGPGTRLTVT.

This chain joins TRBV2 and TRBJ2-5; 12 bases line up with TRBD2. CDR3 length: 16 amino acids. V was clipped by 1 base and J by 5 bases; unmatched bases: 5. From germline, CDR1 is SNHLY and CDR2 FYNNEI. This CDR3 is CASSEELAGGTETQYF. The CDR3 region has the DNA TGTGCCAGCAGTGAAGAGCTAGCGGGGGGGACTGAGACCCAGTACTTC.

The rearrangement uses TRBV5-1 and TRBJ2-5, with 8 bases that match TRBD2. Per the germline V gene, CDR1 is SGHRS and CDR2 is YFSETQ. V shed 0 bases and J 5 bases; nucleotides not matched to a gene: 12. The CDR3 consists of 17 residues. CDR3 sequence reads: CASSLDAPAGARETQYF. For the CDR3, the DNA is TGCGCCAGCAGCTTGGATGCCCCAGCGGGGGCGCGGGAGACCCAGTACTTC.

CDR3 in amino acids: CAWADRVYGYTF. In nucleotides, the CDR3 is TGTGCCTGGGCCGACAGGGTCTATGGCTACACCTTC. This chain uses TRBV30 with TRBJ1-2, with 7 bases lining up with TRBD1. This CDR3 is 12 amino acids long. V gave up 5 bases and J gave up 4 bases; unmatched junction bases: 4. The germline gives CDR1 GTSNPN, CDR2 SVGIG (reference sequence).

The chain couples TRBV10-3 to TRBJ2-7, with 7 bases identical to TRBD2. The CDR3 sequence is 16 residues long. Per the germline V gene, CDR1 is ENHRY and CDR2 is SYGVKD. Germline trimming cut 6 bases from V and 4 bases from J; bases unmatched to any gene: 15. The CDR3 sequence: CAIRIRGGGDVYEQYF. The CDR3 DNA reads as TGTGCCATCAGAATTCGAGGTGGGGGGGATGTATACGAGCAGTACTTC.

Only one count was recorded for this clone. This chain connects TRBV30 to TRBJ2-7; 11 bases agree with TRBD2. This CDR3 has 16 residues. Germline-derived CDR1 and CDR2 are GTSNPN and SVGIG (reference sequence). The ends lost 0 bases at V and 4 bases at J; junction bases unmatched: 8. CDR3 DNA: TGTGCCTGGAGTGTAAGTAAGACTAGCGGGGCTTACGAGCAGTACTTC. Residues: CAWSVSKTSGAYEQYF.

The gene calls are TRBV19 and TRBJ2-2, with D tentatively TRBD1 (6 bases). CDR3 length equals 15 residues. The germline V and J ends were trimmed by 7 bases and 6 bases, with 18 bases remaining between them. Per germline, CDR1 LNHDA and CDR2 SQIVND (reference sequence). The DNA of the CDR3 is TGTGCCAGTACTGTTGATTTAGCAGGGGCCGGGGAGCTGTTTTTT. This encodes CASTVDLAGAGELFF.

J is TRBJ1-4 and V is TRBV4-3, with D tentatively TRBD1 (6 bases). Germline CDR1 and CDR2: LGHNA and YSLEER. The ends were cut back, 3 bases at V and 14 bases at J, with 16 bases in the middle. This CDR3 has 13 amino acids. As DNA, the CDR3 is TGCGCCAGCAGCCAGGAGCATGCAGGGGTGCTGTTTTTT. This gives the protein CASSQEHAGVLFF.

This chain connects TRBV7-9 to TRBJ2-5; D unclear. V lost 0 bases to trimming and J lost 5 bases, with 13 bases between them. CDR3 length equals 15 residues. Germline V gene data show CDR1 as SEHNR and CDR2 as FQNEAQ (reference sequence). CDR3 DNA: TGTGCCAGCAGCTTAGCCGGCTCCGACGGGGAGACCCAGTACTTC. It codes for CASSLAGSDGETQYF.

This clone came up once. J is TRBJ1-2 and V is TRBV12-5; unclear D gene. Germline CDR1 reads LGHNT; CDR2 reads FRNRAP. The CDR3 sequence is 13 residues long. The V and J ends lost 5 bases and 1 base respectively, with 8 bases between them. The CDR3 DNA sequence: TGTGCTAGTGGTAGAGAGATTAACTATGGCTACACCTTC. Translating it yields CASGREINYGYTF.

J is TRBJ1-2 and V is TRBV19; 9 nucleotides match TRBD1. Trimming cost V 5 bases and J 7 bases; bases outside gene matches: 5. This CDR3 spans 13 amino acids. The germline gives CDR1 LNHDA, CDR2 SQIVND (reference sequence). This CDR3 reads CASSVRDRVGYTF. The CDR3 DNA reads TGTGCCAGTAGTGTCCGGGACAGGGTTGGCTACACCTTC. The full variable domain, rest sourced from reference TRBV19 and TRBJ1-2, is DGGITQSPKYLFRKEGQNVTLSCEQNLNHDAMYWYRQDPGQGLRLIYYSQIVNDFQKGDIAEGYSVSREKKESFPLTVTSAQKNPTAFYLCASSVRDRVGYTFGSGTRLTVV.

This chain links TRBV2 with TRBJ2-7; TRBD1 agrees at 9 bases. J was trimmed by 5 bases and V by 7 bases; bases with no gene match: 6. Germline CDR1 SNHLY, CDR2 FYNNEI. CDR3 length: 13 amino acids. CDR3 in amino acids: CASKGQGVHEQYF. CDR3 DNA sequence: TGTGCCAGCAAGGGACAGGGCGTCCACGAGCAGTACTTC.

The chain combines TRBV25-1 with TRBJ1-3, with TRBD1 identical over 7 bases. V lost 7 bases to trimming and J lost 3 bases; unmatched junction nucleotides: 6. Germline values: CDR1 MGHDK, CDR2 SYGVNS. CDR3 length equals 14 residues. Here the CDR3 reads CASTRQGGGNTIYF. In DNA form, the CDR3 reads TGTGCCAGCACTAGACAGGGAGGTGGAAACACCATATATTTT.

In its sample, this clone was seen once. In DNA, the CDR3 is TGCGCCAGCAGCTTCTCAGGGACTAGCGGGGAGGGGACCCAGTACTTC. This encodes CASSFSGTSGEGTQYF. The chain employs TRBV5-1 and TRBJ2-5; 13 bases are shared with TRBD2. Trimming at V came to 2 bases and at J to 7 bases, leaving 8 bases not matched to a gene. CDR1 and CDR2 from the germline V gene are SGHRS and YFSETQ. This CDR3 spans 16 amino acids.

The gene calls are TRBV7-9 and TRBJ1-1; 10 bases are a match to TRBD1. After removal of 3 bases from V and 3 bases from J, the junction contained 1 base not matched to a gene. The CDR3 covers 14 residues. The germline CDR1 and CDR2 sequences are SEHNR and FQNEAQ (reference sequence). The CDR3 nucleotides read TGTGCCAGCAGCTTTGGACAGGGGGACACTGAAGCTTTCTTT. Protein product: CASSFGQGDTEAFF.

The gene calls are TRBV5-4 and TRBJ2-3; 9 bases fit TRBD1. Germline trimming cut 4 bases from V and 1 base from J; bases unmatched to any gene: 4. Germline lookup yields CDR1 SGHNT and CDR2 YYREEE (reference sequence). The CDR3 runs to 15 residues. The CDR3 loop is CASSGGQGGTDTQYF. As DNA, the CDR3 is TGTGCCAGCAGCGGGGGACAGGGCGGCACAGATACGCAGTATTTT.

The chain links TRBV7-3 to TRBJ2-2, with 7 bases that match TRBD1. Germline V gene sequence: CDR1 SGHTA, CDR2 FQGTGA. The CDR3 contains 14 residues. Trimming cost V 8 bases and J 1 base; bases outside gene matches: 4. The CDR3 DNA follows: TGTGCCAGCGGGAGACAGGGGAACACCGGGGAGCTGTTTTTT. Translation gives CASGRQGNTGELFF.